Below are 22 T cell receptor beta chains sequenced from a single sample in a study of blood T cell repertoires in COVID-19. The repertoire was sequenced with immunoSEQ multiplex PCR; TCRdb's copy has only in-frame clones and lacks some. The sample shows 150,000 to 200,000 clones, 85% to 90% of them seen only once. The material sequenced was peripheral blood. The receptors here all came from a man aged 40-55 years with active or convalescent COVID-19.

This clone appeared a few times. This rearrangement joins TRBV19 to TRBJ1-5, with a possible D match to TRBD1 (6 bases). CDR1 and CDR2 from the germline V gene are LNHDA and SQIVND (reference sequence). The CDR3 is made up of 15 amino acids. V shed 5 bases and J shed 4 bases, with 15 bases lying between them. The CDR3 spells CASSSQQGPNQPQHF. The CDR3, as DNA: TGTGCCAGTAGTTCCCAACAGGGACCTAATCAGCCCCAGCATTTT. The full variable domain, its missing parts supplied by reference TRBV19 and TRBJ1-5, is DGGITQSPKYLFRKEGQNVTLSCEQNLNHDAMYWYRQDPGQGLRLIYYSQIVNDFQKGDIAEGYSVSREKKESFPLTVTSAQKNPTAFYLCASSSQQGPNQPQHFGDGTRLSIL.

This sequence joins TRBV18 and TRBJ1-2; D possibly corresponds to TRBD1 (6 bases). Germline V gene sequence: CDR1 KGHSH, CDR2 LQKENI. The V end lost 2 bases, the J end lost 8 bases, and 18 bases lay between the germline ends. The length of the CDR3 is 15 residues. This chain's CDR3 is CASSPRDTPNGGYTF. The CDR3 coding sequence is TGTGCCAGCTCACCAAGGGACACCCCCAATGGGGGCTACACCTTC. The whole variable domain, remainder taken from reference TRBV18 and TRBJ1-2, is NAGVMQNPRHLVRRRGQEARLRCSPMKGHSHVYWYRQLPEEGLKFMVYLQKENIIDESGMPKERFSAEFPKEGPSILRIQQVVRGDSAAYFCASSPRDTPNGGYTFGSGTRLTVV.

This clone was seen a single time. The V and J genes are TRBV3-1 (or the pseudogene TRBV3-2) and TRBJ1-4; TRBD1 agrees at 9 bases. CDR3 length equals 15 residues. V gave up 3 bases and J gave up 7 bases; unmatched junction bases: 6. Germline V gene lookup returns CDR1 LGHDT and CDR2 YNNKEL (reference sequence). In DNA, the CDR3 is TGTGCCAGCAGCCACGGGACAGGGCTATTTGAAAAACTGTTTTTT. It yields the protein CASSHGTGLFEKLFF.

This clone was recorded at least ten times. The V and J genes are TRBV5-4 and TRBJ2-7, with TRBD2 matching over 10 bases. V trimming: 3 bases; J trimming: 7 bases; junction bases outside the gene matches: 7. CDR3 length: 14 residues. The V gene's germline CDR1 is SGHNT and CDR2 YYREEE (reference sequence). CDR3 in amino acids: CASSYSGTSVEQYF. The CDR3 nucleotides are TGTGCCAGCAGCTATTCCGGGACTAGCGTTGAGCAGTACTTC. Combining the CDR3 with reference TRBV5-4 and TRBJ2-7 gives the whole variable domain ETGVTQSPTHLIKTRGQQVTLRCSSQSGHNTVSWYQQALGQGPQFIFQYYREEENGRGNFPPRFSGLQFPNYSSELNVNALELDDSALYLCASSYSGTSVEQYFGPGTRLTVT.

This clone was found once. This chain uses TRBV7-9 with TRBJ1-2; D unresolved. The germline V gene encodes CDR1 SEHNR and CDR2 FQNEAQ (reference sequence). The CDR3 is made up of 14 amino acids. Trimming stripped 1 base from V and 3 bases from J, with 9 bases between. Here the CDR3 reads CASSLGLEYYGYTF. CDR3 bases: TGTGCCAGCAGCTTAGGTTTAGAATACTATGGCTACACCTTC.

The chain joins TRBV27 to TRBJ1-2, with 7 bases lining up with TRBD1. The trim removed 10 bases at V and 2 bases at J, leaving 13 bases unmatched. Germline V gene lookup returns CDR1 MNHEY and CDR2 SMNVEV (reference sequence). The CDR3 has 15 amino acids. CDR3 nucleotide sequence: TGTGCCACCCATTCTATCGGACAGGACAACTATGGCTACACCTTC. Translated, it gives CATHSIGQDNYGYTF.

V gene TRBV12-3 or TRBV12-4 combines with J gene TRBJ1-2, with a tentative D call TRBD1 (6 bases). The CDR3 has 12 amino acids. The V end was cut by 5 bases, the J end by 5 bases, with 9 bases between. Here the CDR3 reads CASSPGEYGYTF. The CDR3 bases are TGTGCCAGCAGTCCAGGGGAGTATGGCTACACCTTC.

The genes are TRBV7-9 and TRBJ1-1; D is possibly TRBD1 (6 bases). The CDR3 has 15 amino acids. V dropped 5 bases and J dropped 0 bases, with 13 bases sitting between them. Germline V gives CDR1 SEHNR, CDR2 FQNEAQ (reference sequence). The CDR3: CASSPQQGMNTEAFF. CDR3 nucleotide sequence: TGTGCCAGCAGCCCACAACAGGGAATGAACACTGAAGCTTTCTTT.

This clone was recorded a few times. The chain links TRBV29-1 to TRBJ2-7, with a weak D call TRBD1 (6 bases). The V end was cut by 4 bases, the J end by 9 bases, with 13 bases between. The CDR3 length is 11 residues. Germline CDR1 and CDR2: SQVTM and ANQGSEA. In DNA, the CDR3 is TGCAGCGTTGGGAACAGGGAAAGGCAGTACTTC. Amino acid sequence: CSVGNRERQYF.

The rearrangement joins TRBV19 to TRBJ2-2; tentative D call: TRBD2 (5 bases). CDR3 size: 16 residues. Trimming removed 1 base at V and 5 bases at J, with 14 bases between. Germline V CDR1 and CDR2: LNHDA, SQIVND (reference sequence). CDR3 in amino acids: CASSIGGSRGTGELFF. The CDR3 DNA is TGTGCCAGTAGTATAGGAGGTTCCCGAGGGACCGGGGAGCTGTTTTTT. Looking up the rest from reference TRBV19 and TRBJ2-2 gives the full variable domain: DGGITQSPKYLFRKEGQNVTLSCEQNLNHDAMYWYRQDPGQGLRLIYYSQIVNDFQKGDIAEGYSVSREKKESFPLTVTSAQKNPTAFYLCASSIGGSRGTGELFFGEGSRLTVL.

Here the CDR3 DNA reads TGTGCCAGCAGACGGACAGGATCAAGCAATCAGCCCCAGCATTTT. Translation: CASRRTGSSNQPQHF. The genes are TRBV6-1 and TRBJ1-5, with 7 bases that match TRBD1. The V segment lost 6 bases and the J segment 1 base; nucleotides outside the gene matches: 6. From germline, CDR1 is MNHNS and CDR2 SASEGT. The CDR3 totals 15 residues.

The chain is built from TRBV19 and TRBJ2-5; D is undetermined. CDR1 LNHDA and CDR2 SQIVND come from the germline V gene (reference sequence). Trimming took off 5 bases at V and 2 bases at J, with 9 bases between the two ends. This CDR3 has 13 amino acids. The CDR3 reads CASSPGEQETQYF. CDR3 nucleotide sequence: TGTGCCAGTAGTCCAGGCGAACAAGAGACCCAGTACTTC.

The chain links TRBV7-2 to TRBJ1-1, with TRBD1 matching over 9 bases. The V segment lost 4 bases and the J segment 5 bases; nucleotides outside the gene matches: 14. Germline CDR1 SGHTA, CDR2 FQGNSA. There are 17 residues in the CDR3. The CDR3 is CASSSHITDRGRTEAFF. CDR3 nucleotides: TGTGCCAGCAGCTCCCATATCACAGACAGGGGGAGGACTGAAGCTTTCTTT. The variable domain in full, completed from reference TRBV7-2 and TRBJ1-1, reads GAGVSQSPSNKVTEKGKDVELRCDPISGHTALYWYRQSLGQGLEFLIYFQGNSAPDKSGLPSDRFSAERTGGSVSTLTIQRTQQEDSAVYLCASSSHITDRGRTEAFFGQGTRLTVV.

The gene calls are TRBV14 and TRBJ1-1; D gene ambiguous. CDR1 SGHDN and CDR2 FVKESK come from the germline V gene. The CDR3 has 12 residues. Trimming stripped 3 bases from V and 4 bases from J, with 6 bases between. The CDR3 coding sequence is TGTGCCAGCAGCCACCGTAGCACTGAAGCTTTCTTT. Amino acids: CASSHRSTEAFF.

The CDR3 DNA reads TGTGCCAGCAGTTTAGGCAGGGCGACGGCCCAGTACTTC. Translated: CASSLGRATAQYF. The chain has TRBV12-3 or TRBV12-4 and TRBJ2-5; tentative D call: TRBD1 (5 bases). This CDR3 is 13 amino acids long. Between the trimmed V and J ends, which lost 1 base and 9 bases, there was a span of 12 bases.

This clone was seen only once. This chain connects TRBV29-1 to TRBJ2-7; maybe TRBD2 (5 bases). V lost 3 bases, J lost 7 bases, and 13 bases lay in between. CDR3 size: 12 residues. CDR1 SQVTM and CDR2 ANQGSEA come from the germline V gene. In DNA form, the CDR3 reads TGCAGCGTTGACTCGGGCTCGGGAGAGCAGTACTTC. This encodes CSVDSGSGEQYF.

The rearrangement links TRBV11-3 to TRBJ2-2; D gene unclear. In germline, CDR1 is SGHNT, CDR2 YENEEA. V lost 3 bases to trimming and J lost 1 base, with 3 bases between them. The length of the CDR3 is 13 residues. The CDR3 region has the DNA TGTGCCAGCAGCTTCCGGAACACCGGGGAGCTGTTTTTT. Its translation: CASSFRNTGELFF.

The chain carries TRBV5-4 and TRBJ1-2, with D possibly being TRBD1 (5 bases). V was cut by 4 bases and J by 4 bases, with 14 bases left in between. This CDR3 contains 14 residues. Germline V gene data show CDR1 as SGHNT and CDR2 as YYREEE (reference sequence). Here the CDR3 DNA reads TGTGCCAGCAGCCCCCCGGGGGGAAGCTATGGCTACACCTTC. Translated, it gives CASSPPGGSYGYTF.

The chain combines TRBV6-5 with TRBJ2-1, with a weak D call TRBD2 (6 bases). The length of the CDR3 is 16 residues. CDR1 is MNHEY, CDR2 SVGAGI, per germline. Deletions cut 0 bases from V and 2 bases from J, with 11 bases between. CDR3 sequence: CASSYSRGGTYNEQFF. CDR3 DNA: TGTGCCAGCAGTTACTCGAGGGGAGGAACCTACAATGAGCAGTTCTTC.

The rearrangement links TRBV11-2 to TRBJ1-6; a possible D gene is TRBD1 (5 bases). V was cut by 1 base and J by 0 bases, with 7 bases left in between. CDR3 length: 16 residues. From germline, CDR1 is SGHAT and CDR2 FQNNGV. CDR3 in DNA: TGTGCCAGCAGCTTAGGCAGGGCCTCCTATAATTCACCCCTCCACTTT. Its translation: CASSLGRASYNSPLHF.

The chain combines TRBV29-1 with TRBJ2-2; TRBD1 matches 7 bases. V lost 7 bases to trimming and J lost 0 bases; unmatched junction nucleotides: 2. Germline V lookup: CDR1 SQVTM, CDR2 ANQGSEA. The CDR3 covers 13 residues. Written as DNA, the CDR3 is TGCAGCGGGGGACAGTCGAACACCGGGGAGCTGTTTTTT. As protein: CSGGQSNTGELFF.

This clone was detected a few times. V usage is TRBV4-2 and J usage is TRBJ1-1; D perhaps matches TRBD1 (5 bases). This CDR3 has 13 amino acids. With 0 bases removed from V and 8 bases from J, the gap between germline ends came to 10 bases. Per germline, CDR1 LGHNA and CDR2 YNFKEQ. CDR3 residues: CASSQDWRGEAFF. CDR3 nucleotide sequence: TGTGCCAGCAGCCAAGATTGGCGGGGCGAAGCTTTCTTT.